The clone carrying this T cell receptor (beta chain) was counted many times. Its specificity is not known. Amplified TCR beta CDR3 regions derived from RNA transcripts. During a first-round RT-PCR of the TCR CDR3, the HTBI primer set was used. TCRdb re-analysed the multiplex PCR reads in MiXCR, keeping a single row per CDR3 protein. Here the sample spans about 420,000 distinct CDR3 sequences, around 16% being singletons. The CDR3 runs to 16 residues. Germline assignment: CDR1 PRHDT and CDR2 FYEKMQ (reference sequence). The J segment lost 1 base and the V segment lost 7 bases, leaving 7 bases of the junction unmatched. This entry is derived from a study of T cells in Graves' hyperthyroidism and ophthalmopathy. Study-level results: Separation of ophthalmopathy from stable hyperthyroidism was achieved by a 13 V-J model.

Patients were excluded because of uncontrolled infection, other autoimmune disease, pregnancy or lactation. Thyroid ultrasound, orbital computed tomography, clinical symptoms, and serum thyroxine and TRAb underpinned diagnoses. Sequencing was performed on blood. The receptor was isolated from a woman younger than 30 with Graves' hyperthyroidism. The V gene is TRBV13, the J gene TRBJ2-5; 12 bases map to TRBD2. The DNA of the CDR3 is TGTGCCAGCAATGGAAGGACTAGCGGGACCCAAGAGACCCAGTACTTC. Translation gives CASNGRTSGTQETQYF.